The clone carrying this T cell receptor beta chain has ten or more counts. What it binds is unknown. The CDR3 regions of TCR beta were amplified from RNA transcripts. The primer set for the first-round RT-PCR of the TCR CDR3 was HTBI. MiXCR, run by TCRdb on the multiplex PCR reads, gives a single entry per CDR3 protein. The sample holds about 420,000 distinct CDR3 sequences, approximately 15% seen once. Germline V gene sequence: CDR1 LNHDA, CDR2 SQIVND (reference sequence). CDR3 length: 16 amino acids. V lost 11 bases and J 3 bases, leaving 22 bases between the germline ends. These data are taken from a study of T cells in Graves' hyperthyroidism and ophthalmopathy. Study-wide points: Ophthalmopathy was predicted by the model a median of roughly 6.6 months ahead of onset.

The V and J genes are TRBV19 and TRBJ2-2; the D gene is possibly TRBD1 (5 bases). The sample consisted of blood. The receptor comes from a woman younger than 35 with Graves' hyperthyroidism. CDR3 in amino acids: CAPNPQDSPDTGELFF. The CDR3 DNA reads TGTGCCCCCAACCCCCAAGACAGTCCCGACACCGGGGAGCTGTTTTTT. The entire variable domain, with the rest obtained from reference TRBV19 and TRBJ2-2, is as follows: DGGITQSPKYLFRKEGQNVTLSCEQNLNHDAMYWYRQDPGQGLRLIYYSQIVNDFQKGDIAEGYSVSREKKESFPLTVTSAQKNPTAFYLCAPNPQDSPDTGELFFGEGSRLTVL.